The source of this TCR beta chain is a study of cytomegalovirus exposure and HLA in healthy donors. The PCR had 60 Vbeta and 13 Jbeta primers. The table came from immunoSEQ multiplex PCR; TCRdb's copy has only in-frame clones and leaves some out. The sample has roughly 150,000 clones, around 75% seen once. Concerning this clone itself: Its antigen remains unidentified.

The donors gave bone marrow, and they were healthy. Donors had nominal health at sampling but likely had unrecorded immune exposures. Study-wide results and limits: Presence/absence analyses treated sequencing depth as roughly uniform across donors. The HLA-A and HLA-B alleles of most subjects were reportedly predicted accurately from TCR beta sequences.

The V and J ends lost 5 bases and 6 bases respectively, with 11 bases between them. The CDR3 spans 11 residues. The germline gives CDR1 DFQATT, CDR2 SNEGSKA (reference sequence). Specimen: PBMCs. This sequence originates from a female donor in good health and CMV-seronegative. The V and J genes are TRBV20-1 and TRBJ2-7, with TRBD1 as a possible D gene (5 bases). In DNA form, the CDR3 reads TGCAGTGCTCTCACAGGCGGCGAGCAGTACTTC. As protein: CSALTGGEQYF.